This T cell receptor beta chain comes out of a study of blood T cell repertoires in COVID-19. Study information: The samples span acute and convalescent COVID-19 from the United States, Italy and Spain.

Trimming took 5 bases from V and 5 from J; bases not matched to a gene: 14. This CDR3 comprises 17 residues. Germline V gene lookup returns CDR1 SGHNT and CDR2 YENEEA. TCRdb's table, derived via immunoSEQ multiplex PCR, lists solely in-frame clones and lacks some. The top ten clones hold 2.5% to 3% of a sample with about 230,000 clones, about nine tenths of them seen once. What was sequenced was peripheral blood. This TCR derives from a woman aged 60-75 years with acute or convalescent COVID-19. The gene calls are TRBV11-3 and TRBJ2-3; TRBD1 aligns across 9 bases. This CDR3 is CASSKGPTGGSVDTQYF. The CDR3 region has the DNA TGTGCCAGCAGCAAGGGGCCTACAGGGGGCTCGGTAGATACGCAGTATTTT.